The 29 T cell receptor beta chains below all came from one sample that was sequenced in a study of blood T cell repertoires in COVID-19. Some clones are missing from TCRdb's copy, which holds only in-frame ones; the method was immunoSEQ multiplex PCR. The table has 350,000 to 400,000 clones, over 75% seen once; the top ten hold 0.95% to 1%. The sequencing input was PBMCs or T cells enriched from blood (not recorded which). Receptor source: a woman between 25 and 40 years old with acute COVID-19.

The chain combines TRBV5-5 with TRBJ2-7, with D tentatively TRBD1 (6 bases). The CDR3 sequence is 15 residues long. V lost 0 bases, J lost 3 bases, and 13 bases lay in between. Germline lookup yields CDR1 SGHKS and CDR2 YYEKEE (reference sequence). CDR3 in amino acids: CASSLGRQGYYEQYF. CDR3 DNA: TGTGCCAGCAGCTTGGGGAGGCAGGGGTACTACGAGCAGTACTTC.

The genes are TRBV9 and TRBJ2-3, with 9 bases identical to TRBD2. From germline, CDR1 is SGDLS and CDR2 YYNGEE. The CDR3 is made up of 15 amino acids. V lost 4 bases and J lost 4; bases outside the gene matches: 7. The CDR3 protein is CASSKTSGLADTQYF. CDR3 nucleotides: TGTGCCAGCAGCAAAACTAGCGGGTTGGCAGATACGCAGTATTTT.

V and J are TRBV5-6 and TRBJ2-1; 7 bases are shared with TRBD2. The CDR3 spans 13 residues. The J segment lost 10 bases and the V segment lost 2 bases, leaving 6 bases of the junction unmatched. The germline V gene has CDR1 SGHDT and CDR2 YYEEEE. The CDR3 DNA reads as TGTGCCAGCAGCTTACCCAGCGGGGCCGAGCAGTTCTTC. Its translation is CASSLPSGAEQFF.

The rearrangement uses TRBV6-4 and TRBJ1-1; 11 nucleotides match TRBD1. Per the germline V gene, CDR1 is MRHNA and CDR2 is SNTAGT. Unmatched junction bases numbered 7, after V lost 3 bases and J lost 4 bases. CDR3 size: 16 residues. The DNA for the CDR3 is TGTGCCAGCAGTGATAGCCGGGACAGGGGGACCACTGAAGCTTTCTTT. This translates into CASSDSRDRGTTEAFF.

CDR3 sequence (DNA): TGTGCCAGCAGCACGACTCATACAGGGATCCCCTACAATGAGCAGTTCTTC. Protein: CASSTTHTGIPYNEQFF. This chain joins TRBV7-2 and TRBJ2-1, with D perhaps TRBD1 (6 bases). Trimming removed 5 bases from V and 2 bases from J, with 19 bases in between. The CDR3 is made up of 17 amino acids. Germline V CDR1 and CDR2: SGHTA, FQGNSA. Supplemented by reference TRBV7-2 and TRBJ2-1, the full variable domain reads GAGVSQSPSNKVTEKGKDVELRCDPISGHTALYWYRQSLGQGLEFLIYFQGNSAPDKSGLPSDRFSAERTGGSVSTLTIQRTQQEDSAVYLCASSTTHTGIPYNEQFFGPGTRLTVL.

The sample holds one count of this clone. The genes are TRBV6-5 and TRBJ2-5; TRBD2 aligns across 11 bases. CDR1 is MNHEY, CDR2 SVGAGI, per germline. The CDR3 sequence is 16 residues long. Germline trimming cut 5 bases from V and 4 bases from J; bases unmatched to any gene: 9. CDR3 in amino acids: CASSNLAGGPPETQYF. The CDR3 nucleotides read TGTGCCAGCAGTAACTTAGCGGGGGGGCCCCCAGAGACCCAGTACTTC.

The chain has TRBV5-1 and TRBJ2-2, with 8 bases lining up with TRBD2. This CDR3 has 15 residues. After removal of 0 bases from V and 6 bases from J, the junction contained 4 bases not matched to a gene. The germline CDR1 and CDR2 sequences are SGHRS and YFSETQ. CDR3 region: CASSLVAGGPGELFF. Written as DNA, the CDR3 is TGCGCCAGCAGCTTGGTTGCGGGGGGCCCCGGGGAGCTGTTTTTT.

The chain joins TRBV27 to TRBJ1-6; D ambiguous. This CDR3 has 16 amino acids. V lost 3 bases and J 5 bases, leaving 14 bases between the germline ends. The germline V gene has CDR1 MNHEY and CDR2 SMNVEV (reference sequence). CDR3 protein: CASSLEAGDNNSPLHF. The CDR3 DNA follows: TGTGCCAGCAGTTTGGAGGCAGGCGATAATAATTCACCCCTCCACTTT.

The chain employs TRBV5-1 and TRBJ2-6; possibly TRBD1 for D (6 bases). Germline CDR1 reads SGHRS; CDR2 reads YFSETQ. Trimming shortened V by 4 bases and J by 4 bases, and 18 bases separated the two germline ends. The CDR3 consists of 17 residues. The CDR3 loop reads CASSPGSNRVGANVLTF. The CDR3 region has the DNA TGCGCCAGCAGCCCGGGATCCAACAGGGTCGGGGCCAACGTCCTGACTTTC.

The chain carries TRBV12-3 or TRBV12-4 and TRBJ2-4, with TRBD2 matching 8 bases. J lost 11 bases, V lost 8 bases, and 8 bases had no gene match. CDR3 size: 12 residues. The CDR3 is CASGLAGGLQYF. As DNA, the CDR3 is TGTGCCAGCGGCCTGGCGGGGGGCCTTCAGTACTTC.

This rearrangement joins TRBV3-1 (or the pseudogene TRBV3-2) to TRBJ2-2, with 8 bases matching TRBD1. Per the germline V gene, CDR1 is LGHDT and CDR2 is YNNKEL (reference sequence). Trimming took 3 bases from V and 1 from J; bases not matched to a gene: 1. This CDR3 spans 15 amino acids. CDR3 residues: CASSHGTGNTGELFF. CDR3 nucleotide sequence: TGTGCCAGCAGCCACGGGACAGGGAACACCGGGGAGCTGTTTTTT.

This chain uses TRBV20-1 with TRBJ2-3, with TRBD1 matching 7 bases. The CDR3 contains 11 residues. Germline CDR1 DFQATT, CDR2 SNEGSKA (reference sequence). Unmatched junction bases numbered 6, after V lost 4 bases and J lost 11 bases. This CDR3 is CSANRQGMQYF. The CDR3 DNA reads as TGCAGTGCTAACAGACAGGGAATGCAGTATTTT.

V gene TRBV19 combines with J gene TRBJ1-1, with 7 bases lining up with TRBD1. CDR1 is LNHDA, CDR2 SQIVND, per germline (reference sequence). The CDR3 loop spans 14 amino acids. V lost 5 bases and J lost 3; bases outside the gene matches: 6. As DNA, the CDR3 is TGTGCCAGTAGTTCCGACAGGGTCGACACTGAAGCTTTCTTT. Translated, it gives CASSSDRVDTEAFF.

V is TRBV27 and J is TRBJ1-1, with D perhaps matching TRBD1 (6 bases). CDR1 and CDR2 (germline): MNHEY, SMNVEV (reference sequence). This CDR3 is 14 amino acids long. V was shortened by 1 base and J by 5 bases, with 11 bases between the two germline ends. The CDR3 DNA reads TGTGCCAGCAGTTTATTACAGGGTAGGACTGAAGCTTTCTTT. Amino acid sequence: CASSLLQGRTEAFF.

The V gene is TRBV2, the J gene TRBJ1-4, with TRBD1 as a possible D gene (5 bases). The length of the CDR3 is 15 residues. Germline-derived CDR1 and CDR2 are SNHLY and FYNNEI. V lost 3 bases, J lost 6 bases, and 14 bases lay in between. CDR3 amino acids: CASSDWRGEHEKLFF. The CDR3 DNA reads TGTGCCAGCAGTGACTGGAGGGGAGAACATGAAAAACTGTTTTTT.

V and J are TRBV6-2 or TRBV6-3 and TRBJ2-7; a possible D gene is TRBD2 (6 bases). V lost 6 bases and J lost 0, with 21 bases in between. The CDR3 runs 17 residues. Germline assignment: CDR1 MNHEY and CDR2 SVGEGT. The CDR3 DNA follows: TGTGCCAGCAGCAACGGGGGTCCCGGGATGAGCTCCTACGAGCAGTACTTC. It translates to CASSNGGPGMSSYEQYF.

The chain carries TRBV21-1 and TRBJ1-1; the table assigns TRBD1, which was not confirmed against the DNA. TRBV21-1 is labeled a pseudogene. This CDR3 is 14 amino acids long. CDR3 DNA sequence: TGTGCCAGCAGCAAAGGGGGCCTTAACACTGAAGCTTTCTTT. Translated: CASSKGGLNTEAFF.

CDR3 in amino acids: CASSIEPSGGSYNEQFF. The DNA of the CDR3 is TGTGCCAGTAGTATAGAACCTAGCGGGGGGAGCTACAATGAGCAGTTCTTC. J is TRBJ2-1 and V is TRBV19; 11 bases match TRBD2. Looked up from germline, CDR1 is LNHDA and CDR2 is SQIVND (reference sequence). With 0 bases clipped from V and 3 bases from J, the junction kept 4 bases outside the gene matches. This CDR3 has 17 residues.

The CDR3 nucleotides read TGTGCCAGCAGTTACACCGGGGAGATAGGTGGAAACACCATATATTTT. It encodes CASSYTGEIGGNTIYF. The chain combines TRBV6-5 with TRBJ1-3; D uncertain. The CDR3 has 16 amino acids. The germline V and J ends were trimmed by 2 bases and 3 bases, with 14 bases remaining between them. The V gene's germline CDR1 is MNHEY and CDR2 SVGAGI.

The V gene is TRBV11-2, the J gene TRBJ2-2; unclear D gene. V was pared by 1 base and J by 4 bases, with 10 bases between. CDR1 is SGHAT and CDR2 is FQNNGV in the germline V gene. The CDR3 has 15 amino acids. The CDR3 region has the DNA TGTGCCAGCAGCTTAGGTTCGGTCTCCACCGGGGAGCTGTTTTTT. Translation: CASSLGSVSTGELFF.

CDR3 amino acids: CASSIAEGPYEQYF. Here the CDR3 DNA reads TGTGCCAGTAGTATAGCGGAGGGGCCCTACGAGCAGTACTTC. The chain has TRBV19 and TRBJ2-7, with D perhaps TRBD2 (6 bases). V dropped 1 base and J dropped 2 bases, with 9 bases sitting between them. The germline V gene encodes CDR1 LNHDA and CDR2 SQIVND (reference sequence). There are 14 residues in the CDR3.

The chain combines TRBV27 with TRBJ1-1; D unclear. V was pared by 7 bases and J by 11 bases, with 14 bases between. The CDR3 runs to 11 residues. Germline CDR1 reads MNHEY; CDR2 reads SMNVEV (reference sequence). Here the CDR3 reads CASTSYLSAFF. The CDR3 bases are TGTGCCAGCACCTCCTACCTATCGGCTTTCTTT.

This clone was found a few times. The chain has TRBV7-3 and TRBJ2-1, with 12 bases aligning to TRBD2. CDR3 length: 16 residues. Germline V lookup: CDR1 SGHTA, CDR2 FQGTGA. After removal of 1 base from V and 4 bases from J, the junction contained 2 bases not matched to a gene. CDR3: CASSLMTSGGYNEQFF. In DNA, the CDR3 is TGTGCCAGCAGCTTAATGACTAGCGGGGGTTACAATGAGCAGTTCTTC.

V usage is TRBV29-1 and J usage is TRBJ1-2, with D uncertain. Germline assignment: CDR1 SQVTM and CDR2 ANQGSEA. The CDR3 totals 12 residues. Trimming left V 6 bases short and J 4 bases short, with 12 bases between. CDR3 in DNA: TGCAGCGTGAACTTGGGGAGCTATGGCTACACCTTC. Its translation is CSVNLGSYGYTF.

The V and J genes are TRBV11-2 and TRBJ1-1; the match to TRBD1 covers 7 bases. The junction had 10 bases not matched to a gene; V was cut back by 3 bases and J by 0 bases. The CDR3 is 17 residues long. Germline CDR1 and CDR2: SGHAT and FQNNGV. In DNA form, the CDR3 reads TGTGCCAGCAGCTTCTTCCGGGACAGCAACATGAACACTGAAGCTTTCTTT. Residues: CASSFFRDSNMNTEAFF.

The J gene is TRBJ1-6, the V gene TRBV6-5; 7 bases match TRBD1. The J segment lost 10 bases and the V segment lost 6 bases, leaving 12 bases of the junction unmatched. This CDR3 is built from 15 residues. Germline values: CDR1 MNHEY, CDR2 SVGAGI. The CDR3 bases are TGTGCCAGCAGAATAAACGTAGGGGGCCACTCACCCCTCCACTTT. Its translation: CASRINVGGHSPLHF.

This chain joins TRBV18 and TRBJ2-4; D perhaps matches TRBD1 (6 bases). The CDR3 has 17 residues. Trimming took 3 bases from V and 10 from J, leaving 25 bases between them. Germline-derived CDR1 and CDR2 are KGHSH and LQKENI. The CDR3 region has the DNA TGTGCCAGCTCACCGCGACTTACAGGGTCCCGCCAAACTATTCAGTACTTC. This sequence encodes CASSPRLTGSRQTIQYF.

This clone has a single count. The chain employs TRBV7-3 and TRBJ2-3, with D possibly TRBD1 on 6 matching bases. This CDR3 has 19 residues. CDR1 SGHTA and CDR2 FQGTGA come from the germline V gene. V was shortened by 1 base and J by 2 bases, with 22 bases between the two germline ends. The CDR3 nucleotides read TGTGCCAGCAGCTTAATCGTTTTGGGGGCCAGGCCCTTCACAGATACGCAGTATTTT. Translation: CASSLIVLGARPFTDTQYF.

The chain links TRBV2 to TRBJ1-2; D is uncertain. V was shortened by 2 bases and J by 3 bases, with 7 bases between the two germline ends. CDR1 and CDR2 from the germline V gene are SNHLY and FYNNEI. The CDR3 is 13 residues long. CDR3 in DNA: TGTGCCAGCAGTGAACCTCCTGACTATGGCTACACCTTC. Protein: CASSEPPDYGYTF.